The 15 T cell receptor beta chains given below trace back to one sample, sequenced in a study of neoadjuvant nivolumab and ipilimumab in lung cancer. Data came from immunoSEQ multiplex PCR; TCRdb stores just in-frame clones and leaves some out. Among about 38,000 clones listed, roughly 89% were seen once. The specimen was peripheral blood, collected before neoadjuvant nivolumab, alone or with ipilimumab. The receptors stem from an adult with non-small cell lung cancer.

The genes are TRBV10-1 and TRBJ2-2; D unclear. The CDR3 loop spans 13 amino acids. V shed 5 bases and J shed 5 bases, with 9 bases lying between them. Looked up from germline, CDR1 is WNHNN and CDR2 is SYGVQD (reference sequence). CDR3: CASSHGLTGELFF. The DNA of the CDR3 is TGCGCCAGCAGTCATGGATTAACCGGGGAGCTGTTTTTT.

This clone came up a few times. This chain joins TRBV28 and TRBJ1-2; unclear D gene. Trimming took 2 bases from V and 5 from J, leaving 12 bases between them. CDR3 length equals 14 residues. In germline, CDR1 is MDHEN, CDR2 SYDVKM. The CDR3 coding sequence is TGTGCCAGCAGTTTACAGGCAGGCCTATATGGCTACACCTTC. Amino acids: CASSLQAGLYGYTF.

The rearrangement uses TRBV7-9 and TRBJ2-7; D remains unclear. The CDR3 length is 14 residues. CDR1 is SEHNR and CDR2 is FQNEAQ in the germline V gene (reference sequence). V was pared by 5 bases and J by 0 bases, with 11 bases between. CDR3 in DNA: TGTGCCAGCAGCCCCCCGGCCAGCTCCTACGAGCAGTACTTC. Its translation: CASSPPASSYEQYF.

The V gene is TRBV6-4, the J gene TRBJ2-1; TRBD1 matches at 10 bases. This CDR3 region has 15 residues. Germline loops: CDR1 MRHNA, CDR2 SNTAGT. The V gene end was trimmed by 4 bases and the J gene end by 6 bases; junction bases not matched to a gene: 6. CDR3 DNA: TGTGCCAGCAGTGTACGACAGGGGGCCGGCAATGAGCAGTTCTTC. Amino acids: CASSVRQGAGNEQFF.

The genes are TRBV7-2 and TRBJ1-4, with D unclear. Trimming stripped 4 bases from V and 7 bases from J, with 10 bases between. There are 13 residues in the CDR3. Germline CDR1 SGHTA, CDR2 FQGNSA. For the CDR3, the DNA is TGTGCCAGCAGCTCCGGACGGGGTGAAAAACTGTTTTTT. Its protein product is CASSSGRGEKLFF. Filled out from reference TRBV7-2 and TRBJ1-4, the complete variable domain reads GAGVSQSPSNKVTEKGKDVELRCDPISGHTALYWYRQSLGQGLEFLIYFQGNSAPDKSGLPSDRFSAERTGGSVSTLTIQRTQQEDSAVYLCASSSGRGEKLFFGSGTQLSVL.

The V and J genes are TRBV30 and TRBJ2-7, with a weak D call TRBD1 (5 bases). Germline V lookup: CDR1 GTSNPN, CDR2 SVGIG (reference sequence). Between the trimmed V and J ends, which lost 1 base and 1 base, there was a span of 5 bases. CDR3 size: 12 residues. The CDR3 protein is CAWSGQSYEQYF. The CDR3 DNA reads as TGTGCCTGGAGTGGACAGTCCTACGAGCAGTACTTC.

This clone was detected only a few times. The V call is TRBV7-9, the J call TRBJ1-5, with D perhaps TRBD1 (6 bases). CDR3 size: 15 residues. Trimming shortened V by 3 bases and J by 5 bases, and 14 bases separated the two germline ends. Germline V gene sequence: CDR1 SEHNR, CDR2 FQNEAQ (reference sequence). CDR3 residues: CASSFTGPLYQPQHF. CDR3 DNA: TGTGCCAGCAGCTTCACAGGGCCCCTTTATCAGCCCCAGCATTTT.

The chain joins TRBV6-6 to TRBJ2-7; 9 bases line up with TRBD1. J gave up 0 bases and V 2 bases, and 5 bases lay outside the gene matches. Germline V gene data show CDR1 as MNHNY and CDR2 as SVGAGI (reference sequence). This CDR3 spans 16 amino acids. The CDR3 sequence is CASSYNGTGSSYEQYF. DNA of the CDR3: TGTGCCAGCAGTTACAATGGGACAGGGAGCTCCTACGAGCAGTACTTC.

The chain joins TRBV10-1 to TRBJ2-5; D perhaps matches TRBD2 (5 bases). The CDR3 runs 12 residues. Trimming removed 6 bases from V and 9 bases from J, with 14 bases in between. Per the germline V gene, CDR1 is WNHNN and CDR2 is SYGVQD (reference sequence). CDR3 in amino acids: CASRLQRRAQYF. The CDR3 DNA sequence: TGCGCCAGCAGACTACAACGGCGGGCCCAGTACTTC.

Turning to this clone: The sample has other DNA sequences that encode this CDR3 too. The chain couples TRBV15 to TRBJ2-5; D is perhaps TRBD2 (5 bases). V lost 0 bases and J lost 2, with 7 bases in between. Germline V gene lookup returns CDR1 LNHNV and CDR2 YYDKDF (reference sequence). This CDR3 comprises 14 residues. This CDR3 is CATSRDRGQETQYF. DNA for the CDR3: TGTGCCACCAGCAGAGATCGGGGACAAGAGACCCAGTACTTC.

The chain employs TRBV30 and TRBJ2-3; D not resolved. CDR3 length: 12 amino acids. Germline assignment: CDR1 GTSNPN and CDR2 SVGIG (reference sequence). Trimming stripped 5 bases from V and 0 bases from J, with 6 bases between. The CDR3: CAWAVSTDTQYF. In DNA, the CDR3 is TGTGCCTGGGCCGTGAGCACAGATACGCAGTATTTT.

The V and J genes are TRBV5-1 and TRBJ1-1, with D tentatively TRBD1 (6 bases). The CDR3 loop spans 14 amino acids. V was clipped by 4 bases and J by 3 bases, with 13 bases between them. Germline V CDR1 and CDR2: SGHRS, YFSETQ. The CDR3 DNA is TGCGCCAGCAGCCCGACAGGTCAACACACTGAAGCTTTCTTT. Translating it yields CASSPTGQHTEAFF.

This clone occurred once. The CDR3 nucleotides are TGCGCCAGCAGCTTGGGACTAGCGGGAGAAGACGAGCAGTACTTC. It translates to CASSLGLAGEDEQYF. The rearrangement uses TRBV5-1 and TRBJ2-7, with TRBD2 identical over 12 bases. J gave up 5 bases and V 0 bases, and 3 bases lay outside the gene matches. The CDR3 has 15 residues. Per germline, CDR1 SGHRS and CDR2 YFSETQ. Variable domain in full (rest from reference TRBV5-1 and TRBJ2-7): KAGVTQTPRYLIKTRGQQVTLSCSPISGHRSVSWYQQTPGQGLQFLFEYFSETQRNKGNFPGRFSGRQFSNSRSEMNVSTLELGDSALYLCASSLGLAGEDEQYFGPGTRLTVT.

The J gene is TRBJ2-7, the V gene TRBV30, with 8 bases aligning to TRBD2. This CDR3 region has 15 residues. The germline V gene encodes CDR1 GTSNPN and CDR2 SVGIG (reference sequence). With 2 bases clipped from V and 4 bases from J, the junction kept 10 bases outside the gene matches. Here the CDR3 DNA reads TGTGCCTGGAGTACTTCGAGCGGGAGTGGTTACGAGCAGTACTTC. The encoded protein is CAWSTSSGSGYEQYF.

The chain has TRBV7-2 and TRBJ2-7; D remains unclear. The CDR3 contains 15 residues. The germline CDR1 and CDR2 sequences are SGHTA and FQGNSA. The V and J ends lost 5 bases and 3 bases respectively, with 17 bases between them. The CDR3 DNA sequence: TGTGCCAGCAGCACCGTCCCCACTACCGGCTACGAGCAGTACTTC. As protein: CASSTVPTTGYEQYF. Drawing the rest from reference TRBV7-2 and TRBJ2-7, the complete variable domain is GAGVSQSPSNKVTEKGKDVELRCDPISGHTALYWYRQSLGQGLEFLIYFQGNSAPDKSGLPSDRFSAERTGGSVSTLTIQRTQQEDSAVYLCASSTVPTTGYEQYFGPGTRLTVT.